This T cell receptor (beta chain) comes out of a study of cytomegalovirus exposure and HLA in healthy donors. Study background: Most donors, 70% to 85% of 398 genotyped, fell in the Caucasian-associated ancestry cluster.

The CDR3 extends over 15 amino acids. The junction had 6 bases not matched to a gene; V was cut back by 4 bases and J by 3 bases. The germline V gene encodes CDR1 MDHEN and CDR2 SYDVKM. This clone was observed once. What it binds is not known. The study's findings and limits: For TCR beta chains, V- and J-gene trimming was later linked to a missense DCLRE1C variant.

The PCR employed 60 Vbeta primers together with 13 Jbeta primers. Clones were read by immunoSEQ multiplex PCR, and TCRdb kept only the in-frame ones, dropping some. Of approximately 140,000 clones listed, approximately 80% were seen once; the top ten hold around 1.9%. The sequenced sample was PBMCs. This chain uses TRBV28 with TRBJ1-1; 9 bases match TRBD1. This sequence originates from a woman aged 40 to 50 in good health and CMV-seronegative. The CDR3 loop reads CASSSPQGAYTEAFF. CDR3 bases: TGTGCCAGCAGTTCTCCACAGGGGGCATACACTGAAGCTTTCTTT.